One sample yielded the 31 T cell receptor beta chains listed below, sequenced in a study of CD8 T cells in Susac syndrome. Random-hexamer reverse transcription was applied to about 0.45 to 1 ug RNA. TCRdb called the immunoSEQ multiplex PCR reads again in MiXCR, with one record for every CDR3 protein. The sample lists about 200,000 distinct CDR3 sequences; 85% to 95% were seen once. The material sequenced was CD4+ T cells from PBMCs. These receptors all come from a human donor in good health.

The chain combines TRBV25-1 with TRBJ1-1; a possible D gene is TRBD1 (5 bases). Per the germline V gene, CDR1 is MGHDK and CDR2 is SYGVNS. Trimming removed 1 base at V and 7 bases at J, with 13 bases between. This CDR3 comprises 14 residues. In nucleotides, the CDR3 is TGTGCCAGCAGTGAATGGGGACTGCAGTTTGAAGCTTTCTTT. Protein sequence: CASSEWGLQFEAFF.

CDR3 nucleotide sequence: TGTGCCTGGAGCGTGTGGGGGGGCTACACCTTC. Translation gives CAWSVWGGYTF. The chain carries TRBV30 and TRBJ1-2; tentative D call: TRBD1 (5 bases). The length of the CDR3 is 11 residues. Looked up from germline, CDR1 is GTSNPN and CDR2 is SVGIG (reference sequence). The V end was cut by 3 bases, the J end by 8 bases, with 10 bases between.

This chain uses TRBV3-1 with TRBJ2-1, with 14 nucleotides matching TRBD2. V trimming: 4 bases; J trimming: 6 bases; junction bases outside the gene matches: 5. In germline, CDR1 is LGHDT, CDR2 YNNKEL (reference sequence). The CDR3 totals 16 residues. The CDR3 DNA is TGTGCCAGCAGCCGATACGGGACTAGCGGGAGCAATGAGCAGTTCTTC. It codes for CASSRYGTSGSNEQFF.

CDR3 sequence (DNA): TGTGCCAGCAACTACTCGCCCGGGGAGCTGTTTTTT. This gives the protein CASNYSPGELFF. The gene calls are TRBV7-2 and TRBJ2-2; D not resolved. The CDR3 runs to 12 residues. Germline V gene data show CDR1 as SGHTA and CDR2 as FQGNSA. The V end lost 7 bases, the J end lost 6 bases, and 9 bases lay between the germline ends.

The chain uses TRBV6-5 and TRBJ1-2; TRBD1 is a possible D gene (5 bases). V was pared by 5 bases and J by 3 bases, with 13 bases between. Germline V gene lookup returns CDR1 MNHEY and CDR2 SVGAGI. The CDR3 loop spans 14 amino acids. CDR3 bases: TGTGCCAGCAGTGCCTGGGGACGGGACTATGGCTACACCTTC. Translated, it gives CASSAWGRDYGYTF.

This clonotype was seen once. The CDR3: CARRGHQPQHF. CDR3 sequence (DNA): TGTGCCAGAAGGGGGCATCAGCCCCAGCATTTT. V usage is TRBV3-1 and J usage is TRBJ1-5; 7 bases map to TRBD1. Trimming at V came to 9 bases and at J to 5 bases, leaving 1 base not matched to a gene. Germline V gives CDR1 LGHDT, CDR2 YNNKEL (reference sequence). The length of the CDR3 is 11 residues.

The J gene is TRBJ1-2, the V gene TRBV5-1; TRBD1 matches 7 bases. CDR3 length: 14 amino acids. With V trimmed by 3 bases and J by 0 bases, 2 bases remained unmatched. CDR1 and CDR2 from the germline V gene are SGHRS and YFSETQ. CDR3: CASSWGTANYGYTF. The DNA for the CDR3 is TGCGCCAGCAGCTGGGGGACAGCTAACTATGGCTACACCTTC.

CDR3 in amino acids: CASSEGTVNSPLHF. The CDR3 region has the DNA TGTGCCAGCAGTGAAGGGACAGTAAATTCACCCCTCCACTTT. The gene calls are TRBV2 and TRBJ1-6, with a tentative D call TRBD1 (6 bases). The germline V gene has CDR1 SNHLY and CDR2 FYNNEI. V lost 1 base and J lost 7, with 8 bases in between. CDR3 length: 14 amino acids.

This clonotype was counted a single time. This rearrangement joins TRBV13 to TRBJ2-4, with 7 nucleotides matching TRBD1. The germline gives CDR1 PRHDT, CDR2 FYEKMQ (reference sequence). V shed 8 bases and J 3 bases; nucleotides not matched to a gene: 7. The CDR3 is 14 amino acids. The CDR3 is CASGARDSKNIQYF. For the CDR3, the DNA is TGTGCCAGCGGGGCCCGGGACAGCAAAAACATTCAGTACTTC.

This clonotype was seen only a few times. The chain couples TRBV20-1 to TRBJ1-2; D unclear. The germline V gene has CDR1 DFQATT and CDR2 SNEGSKA (reference sequence). Trimming stripped 6 bases from V and 4 bases from J, with 12 bases between. This CDR3 has 12 amino acids. The CDR3 DNA sequence: TGCAGTGCCCCCCCAGCAACCTATGGCTACACCTTC. It specifies CSAPPATYGYTF.

The table lists this clonotype with a few counts. This chain connects TRBV30 to TRBJ2-2, with 7 nucleotides matching TRBD2. CDR1 and CDR2 (germline): GTSNPN, SVGIG (reference sequence). Unmatched junction bases numbered 4, after V lost 5 bases and J lost 4 bases. The CDR3 is 13 amino acids. Here the CDR3 reads CAWSSGVTGELFF. In DNA, the CDR3 is TGTGCCTGGTCTAGCGGAGTCACCGGGGAGCTGTTTTTT. Combining the CDR3 with reference TRBV30 and TRBJ2-2 gives the whole variable domain SQTIHQWPATLVQPVGSPLSLECTVEGTSNPNLYWYRQAAGRGLQLLFYSVGIGQISSEVPQNLSASRPQDRQFILSSKKLLLSDSGFYLCAWSSGVTGELFFGEGSRLTVL.

J is TRBJ2-3 and V is TRBV4-1; TRBD2 aligns across 9 bases. Germline CDR1 reads MGHRA; CDR2 reads YSYEKL. The length of the CDR3 is 15 residues. The J segment lost 6 bases and the V segment lost 1 base, leaving 5 bases of the junction unmatched. The CDR3 here is CASSQGRGGLDTQYF. CDR3 in DNA: TGCGCCAGCAGCCAAGGGCGGGGGGGTTTGGATACGCAGTATTTT.

The V and J genes are TRBV20-1 and TRBJ2-7; 10 nucleotides match TRBD1. After removal of 6 bases from V and 9 bases from J, the junction contained 14 bases not matched to a gene. The CDR3 extends over 14 amino acids. Germline CDR1 DFQATT, CDR2 SNEGSKA (reference sequence). Here the CDR3 DNA reads TGCAGTGCGCTCCGGGACAGGGGCCTAACCGGGCAGTACTTC. This encodes CSALRDRGLTGQYF.

This chain links TRBV7-8 with TRBJ2-7; D tentatively reads TRBD1 or TRBD2 (6 bases each). Germline CDR1 SGHVS, CDR2 FQNEAQ. CDR3 length: 15 residues. The V end was cut by 5 bases, the J end by 2 bases, with 16 bases between. CDR3 nucleotide sequence: TGTGCCAGCAGCCAAGGGGGGACTGTGGCCTACGAGCAGTACTTC. This gives the protein CASSQGGTVAYEQYF.

The genes are TRBV18 and TRBJ1-5; TRBD1 might be the D (6 bases). The CDR3 runs 15 residues. V was clipped by 1 base and J by 3 bases, with 10 bases between them. The germline V gene has CDR1 KGHSH and CDR2 LQKENI. CDR3 residues: CASSPRGASNQPQHF. CDR3 in DNA: TGTGCCAGCTCACCACGGGGGGCCTCCAATCAGCCCCAGCATTTT.

This clonotype has a handful of counts. The rearrangement uses TRBV3-1 and TRBJ2-5; possibly TRBD2 for D (5 bases). CDR1 and CDR2 from the germline V gene are LGHDT and YNNKEL (reference sequence). This CDR3 region has 15 residues. The ends were cut back, 1 base at V and 2 bases at J, with 11 bases in the middle. The CDR3 DNA reads as TGTGCCAGCAGCCAAGGTCCTTCGGGGCAAGAGACCCAGTACTTC. Translation: CASSQGPSGQETQYF.

J is TRBJ1-6 and V is TRBV7-9; D gene unclear. The germline gives CDR1 SEHNR, CDR2 FQNEAQ (reference sequence). Deletions cut 3 bases from V and 12 bases from J, with 12 bases between. The CDR3 runs to 13 residues. CDR3 nucleotide sequence: TGTGCCAGCAGCTTTACTGGAGGCGGACCCCTCCACTTT. Residues: CASSFTGGGPLHF.

The CDR3 reads CSARYAGEDTGELFF. DNA for the CDR3: TGCAGTGCTAGATACGCGGGAGAGGACACCGGGGAGCTGTTTTTT. The gene calls are TRBV20-1 and TRBJ2-2; TRBD2 aligns across 7 bases. From germline, CDR1 is DFQATT and CDR2 SNEGSKA (reference sequence). The junction had 6 bases not matched to a gene; V was cut back by 2 bases and J by 3 bases. There are 15 residues in the CDR3.

This clonotype was found once. The chain uses TRBV18 and TRBJ1-1; D unresolved. CDR1 is KGHSH, CDR2 LQKENI, per germline. Between the trimmed V and J ends, which lost 6 bases and 2 bases, there was a span of 16 bases. The CDR3 extends over 15 amino acids. The chain's CDR3 is CASSENSLPNTEAFF. The CDR3 region has the DNA TGTGCCAGCTCCGAGAACAGTCTTCCCAACACTGAAGCTTTCTTT.

The chain carries TRBV5-4 and TRBJ1-2; TRBD1 matches at 7 bases. Germline CDR1 and CDR2: SGHNT and YYREEE (reference sequence). The CDR3 is made up of 16 amino acids. With V trimmed by 4 bases and J by 1 base, 10 bases remained unmatched. The CDR3 protein is CASSPAGGPINYGYTF. CDR3 coding DNA: TGTGCCAGCAGCCCGGCAGGGGGGCCGATTAACTATGGCTACACCTTC.

This chain uses TRBV30 with TRBJ2-7; D not resolved. Trimming removed 4 bases from V and 7 bases from J, with 17 bases in between. The CDR3 runs to 13 residues. Germline-derived CDR1 and CDR2 are GTSNPN and SVGIG (reference sequence). The CDR3 loop is CAWTRGKGREQYV. DNA for the CDR3: TGTGCCTGGACGCGAGGCAAAGGACGGGAGCAGTACGTC.

The gene calls are TRBV2 and TRBJ2-3; D perhaps matches TRBD2 (5 bases). This CDR3 region has 13 residues. Germline V gives CDR1 SNHLY, CDR2 FYNNEI. The V gene lost 4 bases and the J gene lost 1 base, with 6 bases spanning the gap. CDR3: CASSGLRTDTQYF. The CDR3 coding sequence is TGTGCCAGCAGTGGACTACGCACAGATACGCAGTATTTT.

This chain connects TRBV30 to TRBJ1-2; D is uncertain. V lost 2 bases and J 3 bases, leaving 16 bases between the germline ends. The germline V gene has CDR1 GTSNPN and CDR2 SVGIG (reference sequence). The CDR3 has 15 residues. The CDR3 is CAWSRPPVGDYGYTF. CDR3 in DNA: TGTGCCTGGAGTCGCCCCCCCGTTGGCGACTATGGCTACACCTTC.

Only one count was recorded for this clonotype. The chain links TRBV25-1 to TRBJ1-1, with a tentative D call TRBD1 (5 bases). CDR1 and CDR2 (germline): MGHDK, SYGVNS. The CDR3 has 13 residues. V lost 6 bases and J lost 4, with 12 bases in between. CDR3 coding DNA: TGTGCCAGCAGGGAAGCAGGGAGCACTGAAGCTTTCTTT. Translated: CASREAGSTEAFF.

V is TRBV3-1 and J is TRBJ2-1; TRBD2 agrees at 7 bases. The V gene's germline CDR1 is LGHDT and CDR2 YNNKEL (reference sequence). CDR3 length: 15 residues. J lost 9 bases, V lost 0 bases, and 8 bases had no gene match. CDR3 sequence: CASSQDRPQRGEQFF. CDR3 sequence (DNA): TGTGCCAGCAGCCAAGATCGCCCTCAGCGGGGTGAGCAGTTCTTC.

For the CDR3, the DNA is TGTGCCAGCAGCCAAAGGGGACTGGCGCAGTTCTTC. Its protein product is CASSQRGLAQFF. The chain combines TRBV3-1 with TRBJ2-1, with D perhaps TRBD2 (6 bases). Trimming took off 2 bases at V and 12 bases at J, with 11 bases between the two ends. Germline CDR1 LGHDT, CDR2 YNNKEL (reference sequence). CDR3 size: 12 residues.

This chain links TRBV3-1 with TRBJ1-1, with TRBD1 identical over 9 bases. After removal of 7 bases from V and 4 bases from J, the junction contained 10 bases not matched to a gene. CDR1 and CDR2 from the germline V gene are LGHDT and YNNKEL (reference sequence). The CDR3 has 15 amino acids. The CDR3 nucleotides are TGTGCCAGCAACCGACCCGGACAGGGGAGCACTGAAGCTTTCTTT. Translating it yields CASNRPGQGSTEAFF.

CDR3 amino acids: CASSHPGTSGGRGTQYF. In DNA, the CDR3 is TGCGCCAGCAGCCATCCCGGGACTAGCGGGGGCAGGGGGACCCAGTACTTC. V usage is TRBV4-1 and J usage is TRBJ2-5; 14 bases are shared with TRBD2. This CDR3 region has 17 residues. The germline CDR1 and CDR2 sequences are MGHRA and YSYEKL. The V and J ends lost 3 bases and 7 bases, in that order; junction bases with no gene match: 10.

This clonotype was detected only once. This rearrangement joins TRBV5-1 to TRBJ2-5; no clear D. The CDR3 is 15 residues long. V lost 4 bases and J lost 5, with 18 bases in between. Germline lookup yields CDR1 SGHRS and CDR2 YFSETQ. CDR3 DNA: TGCGCCAGCAGCCTCCCTTTGGCCCCTGCCGAGACCCAGTACTTC. It is translated as CASSLPLAPAETQYF.

V usage is TRBV29-1 and J usage is TRBJ1-2, with a possible D match to TRBD1 (6 bases). The CDR3 spans 14 residues. Deletions cut 4 bases from V and 2 bases from J, with 14 bases between. Germline-derived CDR1 and CDR2 are SQVTM and ANQGSEA. The CDR3 nucleotides are TGCAGCGTTGCTTTTGCAGGGGCAAACTATGGCTACACCTTC. As protein: CSVAFAGANYGYTF.

The rearrangement uses TRBV20-1 and TRBJ2-2; TRBD1 agrees at 7 bases. Germline CDR1 DFQATT, CDR2 SNEGSKA (reference sequence). V shed 1 base, J shed 5 bases, and the junction held 4 bases outside the gene matches. The CDR3 is 14 amino acids. CDR3 in amino acids: CSARGPTGTGELFF. DNA for the CDR3: TGCAGTGCTAGAGGCCCGACAGGGACCGGGGAGCTGTTTTTT.